This T cell receptor (beta chain) comes out of a study of blood T cell repertoires in COVID-19. Method: immunoSEQ multiplex PCR; TCRdb's copy keeps in-frame clones and lacks some. The sample has just over 150,000 clones, 85% seen once. CDR1 and CDR2 from the germline V gene are MNHEY and SVGAGI. Trimming stripped 5 bases from V and 1 base from J, with 8 bases between. The CDR3 length is 14 residues. This TCR came from a human donor with acute or convalescent COVID-19. The donor label of this sample is uncertain. The V gene is TRBV6-5, the J gene TRBJ1-4; the D is unclear. Sequenced: peripheral blood. CDR3: CASSNTETNEKLFF. CDR3 in DNA: TGTGCCAGCAGTAACACCGAAACTAATGAAAAACTGTTTTTT.